This T cell receptor (beta chain) was documented in a study of PD-1 blockade in classical Hodgkin lymphoma. Study-wide points: Compared with healthy donors, newly diagnosed patients reportedly showed lower baseline TCR diversity. CD4+ TCR diversity, unlike CD8+, rose significantly by C4D1. Anyone who began nivolumab under 1 year after ASCT was excluded.

Specified time point: cycle 4 day 1 (C4D1), after less than 7 weeks of nivolumab. In every patient, relapse followed autologous stem cell transplantation, while exposure to brentuximab vedotin differed. Isolation of CD8+ T cells from thawed PBMCs used magnetic negative selection. Assay: immunoSEQ multiplex PCR; the TCRdb copy retains only in-frame clones and omits some. This table holds about 21,000 clones, roughly 80% found once. As to this clone: The target antigen is unknown.

Trimming stripped 1 base from V and 6 bases from J, with 17 bases between. The germline CDR1 and CDR2 sequences are SGHTS and YDEGEE. The CDR3 is made up of 15 amino acids. The sample here was CD8+ T cells from blood, taken before the fourth cycle of nivolumab. This sequence originates from a human donor with classical Hodgkin lymphoma. This chain uses TRBV5-8 with TRBJ2-7, with D unresolved. The CDR3 DNA is TGTGCCAGCAGCTTGTCAGGAAGTCGGTTTTTCGAGCAGTACTTC. It encodes CASSLSGSRFFEQYF.